This TCR beta chain comes out of a study of shared clonotypes between healthy human individuals. Background on the study: Three plates each covered CD4 naive and memory; CD8 naive two, CD8 memory one. General study findings and limits: Relative to clonotypes present in all four donors, those not shared had lower generation probabilities.

In regard to this clone: The antigen remains unidentified.

Each donor was a Caucasian adult residing in Nashville, Tennessee. Under the authors' procedure: Filtering differed since immunoSEQ provided only junctions, with no quality scores. The method was immunoSEQ multiplex PCR; TCRdb's version includes in-frame clones alone and lacks a portion of them. That table gives V, J and clone size, and the DNA gave D and trimming. The table lists about 1.1 million clones, around 77% of them singletons. Sequenced input: memory CD4+ T cells from PBMCs. Specified subset: CD45RA-negative fraction. This TCR was sampled from a man aged 18 to 35 in good health. Some clones in this sample may be carry-over from other donors' samples.

The CDR3 here is CASSLGLAGDHNEQFF. In nucleotides, the CDR3 is TGTGCCAGCAGCTTGGGACTAGCGGGAGACCACAATGAGCAGTTCTTC. This chain uses TRBV13 with TRBJ2-1; 14 bases are shared with TRBD2. V was pared by 3 bases and J by 5 bases, with 3 bases of the junction left unmatched. The CDR3 contains 16 residues. CDR1 PRHDT and CDR2 FYEKMQ come from the germline V gene (reference sequence).